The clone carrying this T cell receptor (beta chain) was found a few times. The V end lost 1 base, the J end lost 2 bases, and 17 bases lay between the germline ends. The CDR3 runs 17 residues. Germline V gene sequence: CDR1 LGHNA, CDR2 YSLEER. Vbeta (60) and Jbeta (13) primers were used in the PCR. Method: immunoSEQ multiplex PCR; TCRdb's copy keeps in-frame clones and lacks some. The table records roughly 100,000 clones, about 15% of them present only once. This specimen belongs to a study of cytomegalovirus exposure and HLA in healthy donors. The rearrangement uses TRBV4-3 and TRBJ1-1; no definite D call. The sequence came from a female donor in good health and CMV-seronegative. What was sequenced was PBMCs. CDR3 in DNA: TGCGCCAGCAGCCAAGGAGATTTGAACAGATTCAACACTGAAGCTTTCTTT. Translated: CASSQGDLNRFNTEAFF.